This T cell receptor beta chain was retrieved from a study of blood T cell repertoires in COVID-19 (dated by TCRdb to the early 2020s). Concerning the study at large: Collaborator samples came from the United States, Italy and Spain and covered acute and convalescent phases of COVID-19. The material from the prospective study consisted of cDNA or gDNA derived from T cells, B-cell-depleted T cells, or PBMCs. The repertoires were made available in a free public database intended to serve as a resource for research on the immune response to SARS-CoV-2. Deeply sampled blood TCRbeta repertoires from subjects exposed to, actively infected with, or recovered from COVID-19 were included in the dataset. The samples were drawn from two sources: the first 160 participants of the ongoing ImmuneRACE study, and 1,254 subjects contributed by 6 global collaborators. Where available, HLA class I and class II types were taken from metadata supplied by the sample provider and were not determined by assay-based typing. Sample metadata almost always included a de-identified subject ID, COVID-19 status, age in years and sex. What the study reported, not specific to this receptor: Clinical and demographic metadata were provided uncurated, with the amount varying by source and participant.

The germline V gene encodes CDR1 MDHEN and CDR2 SYDVKM. Trimming accounts for 7 bases at V and 5 bases at J, while the number of junction bases matched to no gene is 1. The CDR3 measures 12 amino acids from cysteine to phenylalanine. Of the read, only the CDR3 DNA is kept; its 36 bases are in frame from base 1. Each collaborating institution followed its own protocols to collect whole blood in K2EDTA tubes. For TCRbeta analysis, collaborator samples were shipped as frozen whole blood, as isolated PBMCs, or as DNA extracted from either sample type. TCRbeta CDR3 regions were amplified from genomic DNA using the immunoSEQ Assay, a bias-controlled multiplex PCR. In the source study's methods: The number of nucleated cells in each sample was estimated from the amplification of reference gene primers within the assay. To quantify the absolute abundance of each unique TCRbeta CDR3 rearrangement, sequence reads were collapsed and filtered. For each sample, productive Simpson clonality was calculated as the square root of Simpson's diversity index across productive rearrangements. The table comes from immuneACCESS by way of TCRdb, which keeps in-frame sequences with V and J called. Part of the clones is missing from these tables; in studies checked, under half for an unresolved V gene and the rest for unknown reasons. V, J and clone size were drawn from that table, and D and trimming were deduced from the DNA. The sample table contains some 350,000 clones; only one count was recorded for around 90% of them. Together, the top ten hold 6.5% to 8% of the sample.

Points on this clone: No antigen is known for it. Base quality data are lacking; no much larger clone is found one base away.

The rearrangement combines TRBV28 with TRBJ1-2, with 10 bases in between that match TRBD1. Material for sequencing was peripheral blood. The sequence was obtained from a man aged 18 to 30 with active or convalescent COVID-19. This receptor carries the CDR3 CASTDRGYGYTF. The bases are TGTGCCAGCACGGACAGGGGGTATGGCTACACCTTC.